The sequence of this T cell receptor (beta chain) was determined in a study of blood T cell repertoires in COVID-19. Two negative PCRs, clearance, or symptom resolution had been documented for recovered Cohort 3 donors. This table comes from immunoSEQ multiplex PCR, and its TCRdb copy is limited to in-frame clones, with some not included. Seen here are some 210,000 clones, over 75% observed once, and the top ten hold around 9.2%. This clone was detected only a few times. This CDR3 is 12 amino acids long. Trimming removed 6 bases from V and 13 bases from J, with 17 bases in between. The rearrangement links TRBV12-3 or TRBV12-4 to TRBJ2-3; the D gene is possibly TRBD2 (5 bases). The sequenced sample was PBMCs or T cells enriched from blood (not recorded which). The clonotype was recovered from a man in his forties who had recovered from COVID-19. The CDR3 DNA reads TGTGCCAGCAGACAACCACCGGGGTTGGAGTATTTT. Translation: CASRQPPGLEYF.